The clone carrying this T cell receptor beta chain was picked up many times. Its specificity is unknown. This CDR3 has 15 residues. V lost 0 bases to trimming and J lost 6 bases, with 12 bases between them. Germline V CDR1 and CDR2: LGHNA, YNFKEQ. The library attached unique molecular identifiers to individual cDNA molecules. TCRdb ran MiXCR on the RACE reads and lists one entry per CDR3 protein. The sample records more than 250,000 distinct CDR3 sequences, approximately 8.6% being singletons. The time point denotes: pre-sensitization, week 0. Treatment indicated: therapeutic diphenylcyclopropenone sensitization with weekly scalp DPC. These data belong to a study of human T cells and chemical hapten exposure. Overall study results and limits: TCRs exceeding 1 in 1000 frequency stayed unchanged with DPC sensitization.

The receptor comes from a woman in her 40s with alopecia areata. Some clones in this sample may be carry-over from other donors' samples. The source was whole blood, collected in connection with sensitization to the hapten diphenylcyclopropenone (DPC). The chain couples TRBV4-2 to TRBJ1-3; unclear D gene. The CDR3 DNA sequence: TGTGCCAGCAGCCAAGATTCCCCATCAGCAAACACCATATATTTT. The encoded protein is CASSQDSPSANTIYF.